Here is one T cell receptor (beta chain) with its context. Sequencing relied on a cDNA template that was reverse transcribed from extracted RNA. Only in-frame clones appear in the TCRdb table, and some are missing; sequencing was by immunoSEQ multiplex PCR. The sample lists 95,000 to 150,000 clones, about 59% occurring once. This specimen belongs to a study of CD8+ T cells in alopecia areata. Study overall: Treated patients were given 5 to 10 mg oral tofacitinib twice daily. Dosing spanned 6 to 18 months on tofacitinib, then 6 months off drug.

Treatment: oral pan-JAK inhibitor, 5-10 mg twice daily. In alopecia areata patients, both lesional scalp punch biopsies and peripheral blood were collected. The source of this sequence is a human donor with alopecia areata. Here the sequenced sample was CD4+ T cells sorted from blood, taken at week 4, from a patient treated with tofacitinib.

CDR3: CSVEVGGQGTEAFF. The CDR3 region has the DNA TGCAGCGTTGAAGTGGGAGGGCAGGGCACTGAAGCTTTCTTT. The chain recombines TRBV29-1 with TRBJ1-1, with D maybe TRBD1 (5 bases). V shed 1 base and J shed 4 bases, with 13 bases lying between them. Per the germline V gene, CDR1 is SQVTM and CDR2 is ANQGSEA. The CDR3 runs 14 residues.